This T cell receptor beta chain was captured in a study of regulatory T cells in long-lasting Graves disease. Note on this clonotype: Its specificity is unknown. The junction does not match germline at one end; this may be a read error.

Arm-PCR of CDR3 regions and iRepertoire HTBI primers were the basis on which TCR beta libraries were built. TCRdb fed the multiplex PCR reads into MiXCR, producing one record per CDR3 protein. The sample comprises about half a million distinct CDR3 sequences, 9.5% to 15% of which are singletons, and roughly 8.9% rests with the top ten. Time point meaning: newly diagnosed GD, antithyroid drugs for less than 3 months. The TCR library used RNA extracted from PBMCs. Diagnosing Graves' disease relied on the American Thyroid Association guidelines. Broader study findings: Analysis covered peripheral blood alone, not thyroid tissue.

CDR3 length: 17 amino acids. The germline V gene encodes CDR1 KGHDR and CDR2 SFDVKD. These data were also reused for a study on T cells in Graves' hyperthyroidism and ophthalmopathy. From that report: During a first-round RT-PCR of the TCR CDR3, the HTBI primer set was used. A model built on 13 V-J features separated ophthalmopathy from stable hyperthyroidism.

The genes are TRBV24-1 and TRBJ2-1; either TRBD1 or TRBD2 may fit D (6 bases each). The clonotype comes from a woman aged 25-40 years with Graves disease. Sequencing used peripheral blood mononuclear cells (PBMCs), obtained at new diagnosis, from a patient treated with antithyroid drugs. In nucleotides, the CDR3 is TGTGCCACCAGTGATTCACCCTCGGGGGCGGTTTACAATGAGCAGCTCTTC. Its translation is CATSDSPSGAVYNEQLF.